Presented here are 30 T cell receptor beta chains from one specimen sequenced in a study of cytomegalovirus exposure and HLA in healthy donors. 60 Vbeta and 13 Jbeta primers were used in PCR. Repertoires were generated with immunoSEQ multiplex PCR, while TCRdb's copy carries only in-frame clones and drops some. The sample lists about 130,000 clones; approximately 78% were seen once. Sequencing used PBMCs. The receptors stem from a woman aged 50 to 60 in good health and CMV-seropositive.

The rearrangement links TRBV25-1 to TRBJ1-1; the D is unclear. CDR3 length: 13 amino acids. The germline CDR1 and CDR2 sequences are MGHDK and SYGVNS. V was pared by 7 bases and J by 0 bases, with 9 bases between. CDR3 in DNA: TGTGCCAGCACGGCAGGAATGAACACTGAAGCTTTCTTT. Translating it yields CASTAGMNTEAFF.

This clone is a singleton in its sample. V and J are TRBV7-9 and TRBJ1-1; the D gene is possibly TRBD1 (5 bases). The CDR3 runs 12 residues. Trimming cost V 5 bases and J 5 bases, with 9 bases left between them. Germline CDR1 is SEHNR and CDR2 is FQNEAQ (reference sequence). Here the CDR3 reads CASSPGTTEAFF. In DNA, the CDR3 is TGTGCCAGCAGCCCCGGGACTACTGAAGCTTTCTTT. Looking up the rest from reference TRBV7-9 and TRBJ1-1 gives the full variable domain: DTGVSQNPRHKITKRGQNVTFRCDPISEHNRLYWYRQTLGQGPEFLTYFQNEAQLEKSRLLSDRFSAERPKGSFSTLEIQRTEQGDSAMYLCASSPGTTEAFFGQGTRLTVV.

This sequence joins TRBV5-1 and TRBJ2-7, with a tentative D call TRBD2 (6 bases). CDR3 length equals 16 residues. Trimming removed 4 bases from V and 5 bases from J, with 22 bases in between. The germline gives CDR1 SGHRS, CDR2 YFSETQ. CDR3 DNA sequence: TGCGCCAGCAGCCTCCTCCGGGACTCAGGAGGGCACGAGCAGTACTTC. Amino acids: CASSLLRDSGGHEQYF.

The chain recombines TRBV9 with TRBJ2-5; D may be TRBD2 (6 bases). TRBJ2-7 matches the DNA end more closely, so the J call is doubtful. Germline CDR1 is SGDLS and CDR2 is YYNGEE. The CDR3 runs 16 residues. CDR3 in DNA: TGTGCCAGCAGCGTAGCCCTTGACAGCGGGTACTACGAGCAGTACTTC. Its translation: CASSVALDSGYYEQYF.

The rearrangement uses TRBV10-2 and TRBJ2-7; 7 bases fit TRBD1. Germline V gene data show CDR1 as WSHSY and CDR2 as SAAADI. CDR3 length: 15 amino acids. V shed 0 bases, J shed 4 bases, and the junction held 6 bases outside the gene matches. The CDR3 is CASSESKGAFYEQYF. The CDR3 nucleotides read TGCGCCAGCAGTGAGTCGAAGGGGGCTTTTTACGAGCAGTACTTC.

The CDR3 sequence: CASSSEVGTSGNTIYF. CDR3 DNA: TGTGCCAGCAGCTCCGAAGTAGGGACATCTGGAAACACCATATATTTT. The chain links TRBV5-5 to TRBJ1-3, with TRBD1 as a possible D gene (6 bases). CDR3 length: 16 residues. Trimming left V 3 bases short and J 1 base short, with 14 bases between. The V gene's germline CDR1 is SGHKS and CDR2 YYEKEE (reference sequence).

The chain couples TRBV7-2 to TRBJ1-6, with D hard to call. Germline CDR1 reads SGHTA; CDR2 reads FQGNSA. Trimming took off 1 base at V and 9 bases at J, with 7 bases between the two ends. The CDR3 runs to 13 residues. This CDR3 reads CASSLESGSPLHF. The DNA for the CDR3 is TGTGCCAGCAGCTTAGAAAGCGGTTCACCCCTCCACTTT.

The rearrangement links TRBV7-2 to TRBJ2-7, with TRBD2 matching over 9 bases. V dropped 3 bases and J dropped 2; count of bases not matched to a gene: 14. Germline V gene data show CDR1 as SGHTA and CDR2 as FQGNSA. The CDR3 runs 18 residues. The CDR3 DNA reads as TGTGCCAGCAGCTTTCGGACACCTAGCGGGAACTTTGCCTACGAGCAGTACTTC. Translated: CASSFRTPSGNFAYEQYF.

This chain uses TRBV7-9 with TRBJ2-5; D might be TRBD1 (6 bases). Germline V gene sequence: CDR1 SEHNR, CDR2 FQNEAQ (reference sequence). The ends were cut back, 7 bases at V and 2 bases at J, with 14 bases in the middle. The CDR3 has 14 residues. The chain's CDR3 is CASNTLQGQETQYF. In DNA, the CDR3 is TGTGCCAGCAATACCTTACAGGGACAAGAGACCCAGTACTTC.

V and J are TRBV6-1 and TRBJ2-1; D possibly corresponds to TRBD2 (5 bases). From germline, CDR1 is MNHNS and CDR2 SASEGT. The CDR3 sequence is 13 residues long. The germline V and J ends were trimmed by 7 bases and 7 bases, with 14 bases remaining between them. CDR3 DNA: TGTGCCAGCAAGAGTCCTCCGGGGAATGAGCAGTTCTTC. This translates into CASKSPPGNEQFF.

The V gene is TRBV25-1, the J gene TRBJ1-2, with D possibly matching TRBD1 (6 bases). V was pared by 2 bases and J by 8 bases, with 15 bases between. CDR3 size: 14 residues. CDR1 is MGHDK, CDR2 SYGVNS, per germline. The CDR3 is CASSENRVHSGYTF. The DNA for the CDR3 is TGTGCCAGCAGTGAAAACAGGGTCCACTCCGGCTACACCTTC.

V gene TRBV2 combines with J gene TRBJ1-2; 7 bases agree with TRBD1. The germline V gene encodes CDR1 SNHLY and CDR2 FYNNEI. This CDR3 contains 15 residues. V shed 5 bases and J 0 bases; nucleotides not matched to a gene: 6. CDR3 sequence: CASSRTGDTNYGYTF. DNA of the CDR3: TGTGCCAGCAGTAGAACAGGGGATACTAACTATGGCTACACCTTC.

The CDR3 coding sequence is TGTGCCAGCTCACCGCGCACTCCACCCTCAGCCAGCGGGAGATCCTTCTCCTACAATGAGCAGTTCTTC. It translates to CASSPRTPPSASGRSFSYNEQFF. This chain links TRBV18 with TRBJ2-1, with TRBD2 identical over 8 bases. Germline CDR1 reads KGHSH; CDR2 reads LQKENI. The CDR3 is 23 amino acids. The V gene end was trimmed by 3 bases and the J gene end by 0 bases; junction bases not matched to a gene: 25.

There are a few counts of this clone. The genes are TRBV19 and TRBJ2-7; D is perhaps TRBD1 (6 bases). The CDR3 is 13 residues long. The germline gives CDR1 LNHDA, CDR2 SQIVND (reference sequence). Trimming took 9 bases from V and 3 from J, leaving 15 bases between them. The chain's CDR3 is CASGQGRRYEQYF. CDR3 DNA: TGTGCCAGCGGGCAGGGGCGCCGCTACGAGCAGTACTTC.

The chain couples TRBV29-1 to TRBJ1-2; 8 bases agree with TRBD1. Unmatched junction bases numbered 11, after V lost 6 bases and J lost 2 bases. This CDR3 spans 15 amino acids. The V gene's germline CDR1 is SQVTM and CDR2 ANQGSEA. DNA of the CDR3: TGCAGCGTCCCAAGTTTTCAGGGGGCAAACTATGGCTACACCTTC. Translation gives CSVPSFQGANYGYTF.

The chain combines TRBV4-2 with TRBJ2-7; possible D gene TRBD2, 6 bases. The CDR3 has 16 residues. Trimming pared 0 bases from V and 3 bases from J, leaving 15 bases between. CDR1 and CDR2 from the germline V gene are LGHNA and YNFKEQ. Here the CDR3 DNA reads TGTGCCAGCAGCCAAGATGAACGGGAGTTCAGCTACGAGCAGTACTTC. As protein: CASSQDEREFSYEQYF.

This chain links TRBV18 with TRBJ2-3, with D perhaps matching TRBD2 (5 bases). The germline V gene has CDR1 KGHSH and CDR2 LQKENI. Trimming removed 6 bases from V and 3 bases from J, with 10 bases in between. The CDR3 covers 13 residues. The CDR3 region has the DNA TGTGCCAGCTCGCCGACTACTACAGATACGCAGTATTTT. Translation gives CASSPTTTDTQYF.

The CDR3 is CSVGRGFSYEQYF. The CDR3 bases are TGCAGCGTTGGGAGAGGATTCTCCTACGAGCAGTACTTC. The genes are TRBV29-1 and TRBJ2-7; no clear D. In germline, CDR1 is SQVTM, CDR2 ANQGSEA. The CDR3 consists of 13 residues. The V and J ends lost 4 bases and 0 bases respectively, with 10 bases between them.

This clone was counted a single time. The rearrangement links TRBV2 to TRBJ2-3; unclear D gene. Germline CDR1 SNHLY, CDR2 FYNNEI. CDR3 length equals 12 residues. Deletions cut 5 bases from V and 4 bases from J, with 7 bases between. As DNA, the CDR3 is TGTGCCAGCAGTCCAACATCAGATACGCAGTATTTT. This gives the protein CASSPTSDTQYF.

The chain joins TRBV9 to TRBJ2-1; 16 positions agree with TRBD2. CDR1 and CDR2 (germline): SGDLS, YYNGEE. J was trimmed by 2 bases and V by 0 bases; bases with no gene match: 5. The CDR3 consists of 19 residues. CDR3 nucleotide sequence: TGTGCCAGCAGCGTAGGTTACGGGACTAGCGGGAGGGCCTACAATGAGCAGTTCTTC. It is translated as CASSVGYGTSGRAYNEQFF.

The V call is TRBV12-5, the J call TRBJ2-3; 7 nucleotides line up with TRBD1. The germline gives CDR1 LGHNT, CDR2 FRNRAP. Trimming removed 6 bases from V and 0 bases from J; junction bases left unmatched: 15. CDR3 length equals 18 residues. CDR3 nucleotides: TGTGCTAGTGGCTTTGTTCGCGACGGACAGGAGAGCACAGATACGCAGTATTTT. It encodes CASGFVRDGQESTDTQYF.

The table lists this clone with a count of one. The chain uses TRBV10-3 and TRBJ1-1, with 10 positions matching TRBD1. Germline V CDR1 and CDR2: ENHRY, SYGVKD. V dropped 6 bases and J dropped 3; count of bases not matched to a gene: 7. The CDR3 has 15 residues. CDR3 nucleotide sequence: TGTGCCATCAGCGATTGGACAGGGGGGCACACTGAAGCTTTCTTT. This sequence encodes CAISDWTGGHTEAFF.

This clone has only a few counts. The rearrangement uses TRBV28 and TRBJ1-1, with D tentatively TRBD1 (6 bases). With 7 bases removed from V and 3 bases from J, the gap between germline ends came to 12 bases. This CDR3 has 13 residues. Per germline, CDR1 MDHEN and CDR2 SYDVKM. The CDR3 is CASNSQGYTEAFF. The CDR3 region has the DNA TGTGCCAGCAATTCCCAGGGGTACACTGAAGCTTTCTTT.

The V and J genes are TRBV13 and TRBJ2-1; TRBD1 agrees at 7 bases. Germline CDR1 PRHDT, CDR2 FYEKMQ (reference sequence). The CDR3 is made up of 16 amino acids. Losses at the gene ends were 1 base for V and 5 bases for J; bases not matched to a gene: 8. The CDR3 is CASSLADTGAHNEQFF. The DNA for the CDR3 is TGTGCCAGCAGCTTAGCCGACACAGGGGCCCACAATGAGCAGTTCTTC.

This clone was found a few times. This chain uses TRBV4-1 with TRBJ1-3; D is uncertain. The CDR3 contains 15 residues. Germline CDR1 reads MGHRA; CDR2 reads YSYEKL. V dropped 1 base and J dropped 2 bases, with 9 bases sitting between them. CDR3 DNA: TGCGCCAGCAGCCAAGGGAGGCGCACTGGAAACACCATATATTTT. Encoded protein: CASSQGRRTGNTIYF.

About this clone itself: At one end, the junction sequence differs from germline, possibly due to a read error. V gene TRBV7-7 combines with J gene TRBJ2-5; 7 nucleotides agree with TRBD1. Germline lookup yields CDR1 SSHAT and CDR2 FNYEAQ (reference sequence). The CDR3 totals 14 residues. CDR3 sequence reads: CASSLTGQQETQYF. In nucleotides, the CDR3 is TGTGCTAGCAGCCTTACGGGACAGCAAGAGACCCAGTACTTC.

The CDR3 here is CASSLGGSGANVLTF. In DNA form, the CDR3 reads TGCGCCAGCAGCTTGGGAGGCTCTGGGGCCAACGTCCTGACTTTC. The chain combines TRBV5-1 with TRBJ2-6, with unresolved D. V dropped 0 bases and J dropped 0 bases, with 4 bases sitting between them. This CDR3 is 15 amino acids long. Germline V gives CDR1 SGHRS, CDR2 YFSETQ.

The chain has TRBV2 and TRBJ2-4; D ambiguous. The CDR3 totals 11 residues. Germline V gene lookup returns CDR1 SNHLY and CDR2 FYNNEI. V was cut by 1 base and J by 12 bases, with 7 bases left in between. CDR3 region: CASSEGGSQYF. Written as DNA, the CDR3 is TGTGCCAGCAGTGAAGGTGGCAGTCAGTACTTC.

The chain employs TRBV9 and TRBJ2-2, with 8 bases identical to TRBD2. Germline CDR1 SGDLS, CDR2 YYNGEE. V trimming: 0 bases; J trimming: 4 bases; junction bases outside the gene matches: 5. This CDR3 region has 16 residues. The CDR3 DNA reads TGTGCCAGCAGCGTAGGAACGGGGGGGCCCACCGGGGAGCTGTTTTTT. Translated, it gives CASSVGTGGPTGELFF.

This chain uses TRBV13 with TRBJ2-5, with D perhaps TRBD1 (5 bases). Germline assignment: CDR1 PRHDT and CDR2 FYEKMQ (reference sequence). This CDR3 has 14 amino acids. V lost 5 bases and J 1 base, leaving 11 bases between the germline ends. CDR3 amino acids: CASSGQGPQETQYF. Written as DNA, the CDR3 is TGTGCCAGCAGCGGGCAGGGTCCCCAAGAGACCCAGTACTTC.